This T cell receptor (beta chain) was sequenced during a study of T cell responses to AZD1222 COVID-19 vaccine. A remark on this clone: Its target is not known.

The table came from immunoSEQ multiplex PCR; TCRdb's copy has only in-frame clones and leaves some out. The profile shows over 100,000 clones, approximately 91% of them singletons. This CDR3 has 15 residues. The germline V gene has CDR1 MGHRA and CDR2 YSYEKL. Trimming left V 3 bases short and J 4 bases short, with 13 bases between. Overall study findings and caveats: Donors were mostly white British, more females; clonal diversity possibly underestimated. Spike-specific TCR breadth and depth grew following two AZD1222 doses.

This receptor was obtained from an adult who received the AZD1222 COVID-19 vaccine. The source was peripheral blood, collected 28 days after the second AZD1222 dose. The chain has TRBV4-1 and TRBJ2-1, with D maybe TRBD1 (5 bases). The DNA of the CDR3 is TGCGCCAGCAGCCACCTCGTGGGGCATTACAATGAGCAGTTCTTC. Its translation is CASSHLVGHYNEQFF.